Following are 14 T cell receptor beta chains from one sample sequenced in a study of HIV-infected children after antiretroviral therapy interruption. RNA-based 3' RACE libraries used unique molecular identifiers. MiXCR, run by TCRdb on the 3' RACE reads, gives a single entry per CDR3 protein. Among about 89,000 distinct CDR3 sequences listed, 6.9% were seen once. Treatment indicated: PENTA 11 planned treatment interruption arm or continuous ART arm. Sequencing used CD45RA+ CD4+ T cells from PBMCs, pooled from several time points, obtained from a donor given antiretroviral therapy, either interrupted or continuous. Described subset: naive CD4+ CD45RA+ CD45RO- T cells. The receptors derive from a pool of human donors with HIV.

This clonotype was recorded many times. CDR3 protein: CASRDRSDTQYF. The CDR3 coding sequence is TGTGCCAGCAGGGACAGGTCTGATACGCAGTATTTT. V and J are TRBV12-3 or TRBV12-4 and TRBJ2-3; the match to TRBD1 covers 7 bases. This CDR3 has 12 residues. The J segment lost 6 bases and the V segment lost 6 bases, leaving 3 bases of the junction unmatched.

This clonotype was seen at least ten times. The CDR3 DNA reads as TGTGCCAGCACTCAGGACACCGTGTATAGTGGGAACACTGAAGCTTTCTTT. This translates into CASTQDTVYSGNTEAFF. The chain carries TRBV2 and TRBJ1-1; perhaps TRBD1 as D (5 bases). The CDR3 is made up of 17 amino acids. CDR1 and CDR2 from the germline V gene are SNHLY and FYNNEI. V shed 7 bases and J shed 1 base, with 22 bases lying between them.

V is TRBV10-3 and J is TRBJ1-1, with no clear D. This CDR3 has 14 amino acids. Germline V gives CDR1 ENHRY, CDR2 SYGVKD. Between the trimmed V and J ends, which lost 3 bases and 4 bases, there was a span of 12 bases. The CDR3 bases are TGTGCCATCAGTGAACAGAAGAAGGGCACTGAAGCTTTCTTT. Its protein is CAISEQKKGTEAFF.

This clonotype was seen at least ten times. V usage is TRBV12-5 and J usage is TRBJ2-7; D unresolved. Per germline, CDR1 LGHNT and CDR2 FRNRAP. Trimming stripped 6 bases from V and 4 bases from J, with 13 bases between. This CDR3 region has 13 residues. The CDR3 region is CASGLPLLYEQYF. The CDR3, as DNA: TGTGCTAGTGGACTGCCCCTTTTATACGAGCAGTACTTC. Full variable domain (remainder filled in from reference TRBV12-5 and TRBJ2-7): DARVTQTPRHKVTEMGQEVTMRCQPILGHNTVFWYRQTMMQGLELLAYFRNRAPLDDSGMPKDRFSAEMPDATLATLKIQPSEPRDSAVYFCASGLPLLYEQYFGPGTRLTVT.

This clonotype was detected many times. This sequence joins TRBV10-3 and TRBJ2-7; 8 nucleotides line up with TRBD1. V was pared by 6 bases and J by 1 base, with 5 bases of the junction left unmatched. This CDR3 comprises 14 residues. The V gene's germline CDR1 is ENHRY and CDR2 SYGVKD. CDR3 in amino acids: CAISTGGGSYEQYF. The CDR3 DNA reads as TGTGCCATCAGCACAGGGGGAGGATCCTACGAGCAGTACTTC.

This clonotype was recorded many times. The chain joins TRBV27 to TRBJ1-2; the D is unclear. The CDR3 has 14 residues. The V gene lost 2 bases and the J gene lost 5 bases, with 12 bases spanning the gap. Per the germline V gene, CDR1 is MNHEY and CDR2 is SMNVEV (reference sequence). The CDR3 reads CASSLAPLRYGYTF. As DNA, the CDR3 is TGTGCCAGCAGTTTAGCCCCTTTGAGATATGGCTACACCTTC.

The table lists this clonotype with many counts. V is TRBV28 and J is TRBJ1-2; D not resolved. The CDR3 is made up of 12 amino acids. Germline values: CDR1 MDHEN, CDR2 SYDVKM. Trimming left V 6 bases short and J 8 bases short, with 13 bases between. The CDR3 sequence is CASSSSGHGYTF. The CDR3 nucleotides are TGTGCCAGCAGCTCCTCCGGTCACGGCTACACCTTC.

This clonotype appeared many times. V and J are TRBV7-3 and TRBJ2-1; D is possibly TRBD2 (5 bases). CDR1 SGHTA and CDR2 FQGTGA come from the germline V gene. V shed 2 bases and J shed 5 bases, with 13 bases lying between them. This CDR3 comprises 15 residues. The CDR3 DNA is TGTGCCAGCAGCTTAGGGGTTAGAGGGCACAATGAGCAGTTCTTC. It translates to CASSLGVRGHNEQFF. Drawing the rest from reference TRBV7-3 and TRBJ2-1, the complete variable domain is GAGVSQTPSNKVTEKGKYVELRCDPISGHTALYWYRQSLGQGPEFLIYFQGTGAADDSGLPNDRFFAVRPEGSVSTLKIQRTERGDSAVYLCASSLGVRGHNEQFFGPGTRLTVL.

This clonotype was picked up many times. CDR3 sequence reads: CASSTTGTGAGNEQFF. CDR3 sequence (DNA): TGTGCCAGCAGTACTACCGGGACAGGGGCAGGGAATGAGCAGTTCTTC. The rearrangement uses TRBV28 and TRBJ2-1; 10 bases line up with TRBD1. Germline CDR1 is MDHEN and CDR2 is SYDVKM. CDR3 length: 16 residues. V lost 5 bases, J lost 7 bases, and 11 bases stayed unmatched.

This clonotype was counted at least ten times. The chain joins TRBV5-5 to TRBJ2-7, with 8 bases aligning to TRBD1. This CDR3 has 14 residues. The V and J ends lost 7 bases and 2 bases, in that order; junction bases with no gene match: 8. Germline values: CDR1 SGHKS, CDR2 YYEKEE (reference sequence). CDR3 amino acids: CASAPGQVAYEQYF. CDR3 nucleotide sequence: TGTGCCAGCGCCCCGGGACAGGTGGCCTACGAGCAGTACTTC.

This clonotype was picked up a small number of times. This sequence joins TRBV20-1 and TRBJ2-5; D may correspond to TRBD1 or TRBD2 (5 bases each). The CDR3 is 14 amino acids. Germline lookup yields CDR1 DFQATT and CDR2 SNEGSKA (reference sequence). V was clipped by 2 bases and J by 3 bases, with 13 bases between them. The CDR3 is CSARLRGIKETQYF. Written as DNA, the CDR3 is TGCAGTGCTAGATTGAGGGGAATTAAAGAGACCCAGTACTTC.

This clonotype was seen repeatedly, ten times or more. The chain uses TRBV7-9 and TRBJ2-1; D is tentatively TRBD1 or TRBD2 (5 bases each). The CDR3 sequence is 13 residues long. Trimming took 2 bases from V and 10 from J, leaving 12 bases between them. Germline-derived CDR1 and CDR2 are SEHNR and FQNEAQ (reference sequence). The CDR3 region is CASSLSGAPEQFF. CDR3 DNA sequence: TGTGCCAGCAGCTTATCCGGGGCTCCCGAGCAGTTCTTC.

This clonotype was counted many times. This sequence joins TRBV20-1 and TRBJ2-7; D possibly corresponds to TRBD1 (6 bases). Germline-derived CDR1 and CDR2 are DFQATT and SNEGSKA (reference sequence). The CDR3 has 16 amino acids. The V gene lost 0 bases and the J gene lost 0 bases, with 15 bases spanning the gap. The DNA of the CDR3 is TGCAGTGCTAGAGATACCAAGACAGGCTCCTCCTACGAGCAGTACTTC. The encoded protein is CSARDTKTGSSYEQYF.

This clonotype was found a few times. This rearrangement joins TRBV13 to TRBJ2-3, with 7 bases that match TRBD1. V trimming: 5 bases; J trimming: 4 bases; junction bases outside the gene matches: 12. Per the germline V gene, CDR1 is PRHDT and CDR2 is FYEKMQ (reference sequence). This CDR3 has 16 amino acids. In DNA form, the CDR3 reads TGTGCCAGCAGCCTGCGACAGGGATGGTCGCCAGATACGCAGTATTTT. Translating gives CASSLRQGWSPDTQYF.